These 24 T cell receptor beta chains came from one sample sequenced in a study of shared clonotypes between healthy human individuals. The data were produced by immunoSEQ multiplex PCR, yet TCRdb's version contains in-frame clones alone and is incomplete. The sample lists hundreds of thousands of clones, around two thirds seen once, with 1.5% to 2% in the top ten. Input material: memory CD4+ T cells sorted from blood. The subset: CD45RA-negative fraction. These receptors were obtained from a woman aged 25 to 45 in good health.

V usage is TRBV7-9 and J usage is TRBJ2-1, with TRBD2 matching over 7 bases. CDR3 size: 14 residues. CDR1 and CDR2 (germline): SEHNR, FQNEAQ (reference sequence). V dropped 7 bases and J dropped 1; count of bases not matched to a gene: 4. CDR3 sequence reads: CASTFGGSYNEQFF. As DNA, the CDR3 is TGTGCCAGCACCTTCGGGGGGTCCTACAATGAGCAGTTCTTC.

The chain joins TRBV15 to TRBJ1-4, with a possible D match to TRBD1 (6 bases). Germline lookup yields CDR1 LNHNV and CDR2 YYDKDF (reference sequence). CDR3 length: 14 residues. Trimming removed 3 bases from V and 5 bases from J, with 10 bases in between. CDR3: CATSSWDTNEKLFF. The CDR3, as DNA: TGTGCCACCAGCAGTTGGGACACCAATGAAAAACTGTTTTTT.

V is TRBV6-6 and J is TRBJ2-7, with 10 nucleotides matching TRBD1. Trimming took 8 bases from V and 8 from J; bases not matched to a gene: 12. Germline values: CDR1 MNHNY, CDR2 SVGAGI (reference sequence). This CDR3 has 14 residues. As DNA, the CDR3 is TGTGCCAGCCGACAGCCGGGACAGGGGTCAAAGCAGTACTTC. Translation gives CASRQPGQGSKQYF.

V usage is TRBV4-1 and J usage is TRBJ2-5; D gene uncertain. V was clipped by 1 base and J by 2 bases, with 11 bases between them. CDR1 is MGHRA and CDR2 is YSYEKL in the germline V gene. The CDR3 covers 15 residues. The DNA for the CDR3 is TGCGCCAGCAGCCAAGTATTAGAGTTTCAAGAGACCCAGTACTTC. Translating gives CASSQVLEFQETQYF.

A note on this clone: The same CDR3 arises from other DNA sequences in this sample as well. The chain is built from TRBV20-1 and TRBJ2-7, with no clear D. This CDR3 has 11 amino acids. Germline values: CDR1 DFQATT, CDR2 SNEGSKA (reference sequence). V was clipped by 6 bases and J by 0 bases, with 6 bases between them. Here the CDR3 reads CSARSSYEQYF. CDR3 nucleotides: TGCAGTGCACGGTCCTCCTACGAGCAGTACTTC.

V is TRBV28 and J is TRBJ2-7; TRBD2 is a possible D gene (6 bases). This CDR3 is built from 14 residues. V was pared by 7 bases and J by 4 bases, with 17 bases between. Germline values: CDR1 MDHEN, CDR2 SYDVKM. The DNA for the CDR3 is TGTGCCAGCACCCAATCCGGGACTCAATACGAGCAGTACTTC. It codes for CASTQSGTQYEQYF.

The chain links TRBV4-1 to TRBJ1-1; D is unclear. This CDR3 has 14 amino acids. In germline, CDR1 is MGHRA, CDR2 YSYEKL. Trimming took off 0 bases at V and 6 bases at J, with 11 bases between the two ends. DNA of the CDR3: TGCGCCAGCAGCCAAGATCAATTCGTCCCTGAAGCTTTCTTT. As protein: CASSQDQFVPEAFF.

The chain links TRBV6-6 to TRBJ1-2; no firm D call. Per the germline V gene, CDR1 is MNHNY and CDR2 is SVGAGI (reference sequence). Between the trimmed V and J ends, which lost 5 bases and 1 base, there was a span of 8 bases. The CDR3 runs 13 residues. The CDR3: CASSRANNYGYTF. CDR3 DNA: TGTGCCAGCAGTAGGGCCAATAACTATGGCTACACCTTC.

This chain's CDR3 is CASSQGTTGGYEQYF. DNA for the CDR3: TGTGCCAGCAGCCAAGGTACGACTGGGGGCTACGAGCAGTACTTC. This chain joins TRBV14 and TRBJ2-7; D is possibly TRBD1 or TRBD2 (5 bases each). This CDR3 has 15 amino acids. V was cut by 1 base and J by 3 bases, with 13 bases left in between. Germline V gives CDR1 SGHDN, CDR2 FVKESK.

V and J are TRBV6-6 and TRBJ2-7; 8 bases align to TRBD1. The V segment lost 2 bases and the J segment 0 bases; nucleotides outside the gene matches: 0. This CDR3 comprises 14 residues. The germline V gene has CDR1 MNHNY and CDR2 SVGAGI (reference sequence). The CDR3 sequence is CASSYTGGSYEQYF. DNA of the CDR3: TGTGCCAGCAGTTACACAGGGGGCTCCTACGAGCAGTACTTC.

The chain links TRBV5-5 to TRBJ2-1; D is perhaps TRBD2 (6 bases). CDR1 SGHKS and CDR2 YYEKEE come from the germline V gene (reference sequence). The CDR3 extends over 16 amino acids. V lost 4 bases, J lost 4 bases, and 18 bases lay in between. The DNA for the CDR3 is TGTGCCAGCAGCAGTTCCGGGACGGGGAGGTACAATGAGCAGTTCTTC. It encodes CASSSSGTGRYNEQFF.

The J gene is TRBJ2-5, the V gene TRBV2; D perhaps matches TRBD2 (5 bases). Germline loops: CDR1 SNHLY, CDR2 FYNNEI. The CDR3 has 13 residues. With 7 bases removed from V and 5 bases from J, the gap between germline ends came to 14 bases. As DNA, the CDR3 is TGTGCCAGCACCGAGGAGGTTGGGGAGACCCAGTACTTC. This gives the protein CASTEEVGETQYF.

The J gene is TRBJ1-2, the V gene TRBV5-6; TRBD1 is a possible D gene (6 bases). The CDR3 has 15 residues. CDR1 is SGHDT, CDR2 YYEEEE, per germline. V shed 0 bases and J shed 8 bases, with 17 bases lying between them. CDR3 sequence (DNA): TGTGCCAGCAGCTTGGAGGGACACGAACGGTACGGCTACACCTTC. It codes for CASSLEGHERYGYTF.

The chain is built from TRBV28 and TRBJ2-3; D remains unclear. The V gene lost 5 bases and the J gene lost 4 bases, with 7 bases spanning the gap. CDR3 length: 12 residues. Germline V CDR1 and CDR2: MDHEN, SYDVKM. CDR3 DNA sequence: TGTGCCAGCAGTACGGTCCCAGATACGCAGTATTTT. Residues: CASSTVPDTQYF.

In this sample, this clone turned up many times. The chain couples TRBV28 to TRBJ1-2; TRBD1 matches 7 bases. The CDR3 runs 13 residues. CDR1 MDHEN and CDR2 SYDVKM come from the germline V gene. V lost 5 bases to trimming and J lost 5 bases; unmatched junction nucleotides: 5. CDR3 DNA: TGTGCCAGCAGTAACAGGGGCACGTATGGCTACACCTTC. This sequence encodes CASSNRGTYGYTF.

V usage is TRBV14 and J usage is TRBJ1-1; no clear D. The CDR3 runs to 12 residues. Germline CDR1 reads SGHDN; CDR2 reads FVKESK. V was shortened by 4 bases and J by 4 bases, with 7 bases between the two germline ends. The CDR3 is CASSRSGTEAFF. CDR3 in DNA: TGTGCCAGCAGCCGGTCGGGCACTGAAGCTTTCTTT.

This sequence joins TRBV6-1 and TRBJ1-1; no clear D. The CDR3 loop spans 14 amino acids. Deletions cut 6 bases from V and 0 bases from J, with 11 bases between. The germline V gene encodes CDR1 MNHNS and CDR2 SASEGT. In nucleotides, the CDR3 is TGTGCCAGCAGGGCTGACAAAATGAACACTGAAGCTTTCTTT. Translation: CASRADKMNTEAFF.

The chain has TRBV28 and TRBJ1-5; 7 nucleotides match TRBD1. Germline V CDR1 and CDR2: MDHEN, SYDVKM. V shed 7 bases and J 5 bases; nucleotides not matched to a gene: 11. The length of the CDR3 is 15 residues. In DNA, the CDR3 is TGTGCCAGCACCCTAGGACAGGCGTCGGATCAGCCCCAGCATTTT. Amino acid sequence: CASTLGQASDQPQHF.

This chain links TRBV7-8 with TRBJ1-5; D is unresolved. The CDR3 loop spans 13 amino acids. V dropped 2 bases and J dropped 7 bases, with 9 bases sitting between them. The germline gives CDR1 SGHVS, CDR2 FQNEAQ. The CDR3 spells CASSLKGGQPQHF. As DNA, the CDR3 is TGTGCCAGCAGCTTAAAGGGTGGGCAGCCCCAGCATTTT.

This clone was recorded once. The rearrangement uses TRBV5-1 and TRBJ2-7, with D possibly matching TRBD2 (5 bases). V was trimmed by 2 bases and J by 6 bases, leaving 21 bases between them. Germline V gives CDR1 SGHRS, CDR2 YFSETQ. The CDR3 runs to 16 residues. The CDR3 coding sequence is TGCGCCAGCAGCTTAGCCCGGGGTCAAACTACCCTCGAGCAGTACTTC. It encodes CASSLARGQTTLEQYF.

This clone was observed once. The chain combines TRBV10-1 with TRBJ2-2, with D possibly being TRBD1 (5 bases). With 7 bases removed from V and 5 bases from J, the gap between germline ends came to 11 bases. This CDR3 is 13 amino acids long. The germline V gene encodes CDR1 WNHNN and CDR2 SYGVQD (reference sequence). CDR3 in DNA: TGCGCCAGCAAGCAGGGTCGGACCGGGGAGCTGTTTTTT. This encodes CASKQGRTGELFF.

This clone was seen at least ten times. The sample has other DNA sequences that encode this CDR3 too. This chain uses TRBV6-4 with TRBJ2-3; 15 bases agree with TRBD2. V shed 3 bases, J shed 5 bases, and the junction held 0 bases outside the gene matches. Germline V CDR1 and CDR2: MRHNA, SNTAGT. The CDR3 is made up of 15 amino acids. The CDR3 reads CASSEGLAGGDTQYF. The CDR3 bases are TGTGCCAGCAGTGAGGGACTAGCGGGAGGAGATACGCAGTATTTT.

CDR3 nucleotide sequence: TGTGCCAGCAGTTTGGGACAGCCGAACACTGAAGCTTTCTTT. Its protein is CASSLGQPNTEAFF. V usage is TRBV7-2 and J usage is TRBJ1-1, with TRBD1 matching over 7 bases. The CDR3 is 14 amino acids. Germline V lookup: CDR1 SGHTA, CDR2 FQGNSA. V lost 6 bases, J lost 1 base, and 5 bases stayed unmatched.

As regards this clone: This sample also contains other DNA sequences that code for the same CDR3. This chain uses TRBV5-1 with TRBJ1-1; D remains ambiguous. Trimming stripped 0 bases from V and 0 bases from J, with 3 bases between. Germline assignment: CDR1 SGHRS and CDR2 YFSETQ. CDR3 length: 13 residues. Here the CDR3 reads CASSLDLNTEAFF. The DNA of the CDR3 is TGCGCCAGCAGCTTGGATTTGAACACTGAAGCTTTCTTT.